This T cell receptor beta chain is drawn from a study of cytomegalovirus exposure and HLA in healthy donors. V lost 2 bases and J lost 3, with 11 bases in between. CDR1 MNHNY and CDR2 SVGAGI come from the germline V gene (reference sequence). This CDR3 is built from 14 residues. Primers for the PCR totalled 60 Vbeta and 13 Jbeta. TCRdb keeps only in-frame clones here, not all; method: immunoSEQ multiplex PCR. The data show 150,000 to 200,000 clones, 80% to 90% seen once. This clone was counted a few times. Its target is not known. Whole-study findings and limits: A later analysis reportedly found fewer N-insertions in an Asian-associated ancestry cluster than the roughly 700-donor mean. For most TCR beta V segments, an earlier analysis put the productive rate at about 87% or about 30% of the time. A later analysis associated roughly 15,000 TCR beta sequences with HLA alleles at a 0.05 false discovery rate.

This chain connects TRBV6-6 to TRBJ2-7, with TRBD2 as a possible D gene (5 bases). The source of this sequence is a man in his forties or fifties in good health and CMV-seropositive. The sequenced material came from PBMCs. The CDR3 nucleotides read TGTGCCAGCAGTTACGGGGAGTTCGGCTACGAGCAGTACTTC. Encoded protein: CASSYGEFGYEQYF.